This T cell receptor beta chain was identified during a study of Ad26.COV2.S vaccination and SARS-CoV-2 variants (dated by TCRdb to about 2021). Broadly, across the study: Vaccine-arm donors came from COV1001, a multicentre, randomized, double-blind, placebo-controlled phase I-IIa trial of Ad26.COV2.S in healthy adults. Ad26.COV2.S was administered intramuscularly at a dose of 5x10^10 or 1x10^11 viral particles, either as one shot or as two shots given 56 days apart. The specificity and breadth of SARS-CoV-2-reactive T cell receptors after Ad26.COV2.S vaccination were assessed by TCRbeta repertoire sequencing. A total of some 30 samples were included in the TCR-sequenced set, comprising roughly 19 Ad26.COV2.S vaccine recipients, 5 placebo recipients and 8 SARS-CoV-2 convalescent individuals. Trial participants were randomized into five groups of five, in which low-dose or high-dose Ad26.COV2.S was given once or twice, or placebo was given on both occasions. Investigators remained blinded to trial group allocation during experiments and outcome assessment.

Regarding this clone: Its recognized antigen is unknown. No qualities accompany the bases; no much larger clone lies one base away.

What the authors observed across the whole study: Spike-specific TCR breadth was higher in Ad26.COV2.S recipients than in placebo recipients (P = 0.0014). The study was not powered to compare responses between vaccine doses or regimens. After vaccination, substantial breadth of spike-specific CD8+ and CD4+ T cell responses was reported. Vaccine and placebo recipients had similar non-spike TCR breadth, a finding consistent with the vaccine containing only spike. The authors noted that the TCR breadth and depth analyses may have underestimated total T cell responses.

The label giving this sample's treatment or condition can be read as: some 19 received Ad26.COV2.S at low or high dose, single or two shots; 5 received placebo; per-sample allocation not given. Repertoires of vaccine and placebo recipients were sequenced from samples taken on day 63 after the first injection. In Cohort 1b, around 23 adults aged 18-55 years were enrolled at a single site in Boston, USA, between 29 July and 7 August 2020. As a vaccine, Ad26.COV2.S was a replication-incompetent adenovirus type 26 vector that expressed a prefusion-stabilized SARS-CoV-2 spike protein derived from the original Wuhan strain. Inclusive of the bounding cysteine and phenylalanine, the CDR3 is 13 residues long. Of the read, only the CDR3 DNA is kept; its 39 bases are in frame from base 1. The V and J ends are trimmed by 0 bases and 5 bases, leaving 8 bases between them. CDR1 MGHRA and CDR2 YSYEKL were looked up in the germline V gene.

The immunoSEQ Assay was used to sequence TCRbeta CDR3 regions. After extraction, genomic DNA underwent amplification by bias-controlled multiplex PCR, followed by high-throughput sequencing. Turning to the authors' computational methods: To quantify the absolute abundance of every unique TCRbeta CDR3 region, sequences were collapsed and filtered. Usable DNA was measured by amplifying reference genes present in all nucleated cells, and TCRbeta template counts were normalized to that usable DNA to estimate T cell fraction. Repertoire TCRs were annotated as SARS-CoV-2-specific by exact matching of V gene, CDR3 amino acid sequence and J gene to a known reactive TCR set. The reference SARS-CoV-2 TCR set came from MIRA and was filtered for enrichment in COVID-19-positive ImmuneCODE repertoires, removing public or cross-reactive TCRs. Using the MIRA antigens, annotated TCRs were further analysed by specific ORF or by position within an ORF. Breadth was defined as the number of annotated unique rearrangements divided by the total number of unique productive rearrangements, and depth was defined as the summed frequency of the annotated unique rearrangements. Two-sided Wilcoxon rank-sum tests were used to compare TCR breadth between groups. TCRdb retrieved this table from immuneACCESS and kept in-frame rearrangements only. Not all clones are present; in checked studies, unresolved V genes account for under half, and no reason is known for the remainder. V and J calls and clone size come straight from that table; D and trimming were deduced from the DNA. This sample is represented by 350,000 to 400,000 clones; approximately 86% of them were singletons. The ten largest clones represent 3.5% of the sample.

The TCR originated in a person between 18 and 65 years old who received the Ad26.COV2.S COVID-19 vaccine or a placebo. Specimen: peripheral blood, collected in a trial of Ad26.COV2.S vaccine versus placebo. The chain joins TRBV4-1 to TRBJ2-7, with no reliable assignment of the D segment. The CDR3 protein sequence reads: CASSQEGRNEQYF. The DNA is as follows: TGCGCCAGCAGCCAAGAGGGCAGAAACGAGCAGTACTTC.